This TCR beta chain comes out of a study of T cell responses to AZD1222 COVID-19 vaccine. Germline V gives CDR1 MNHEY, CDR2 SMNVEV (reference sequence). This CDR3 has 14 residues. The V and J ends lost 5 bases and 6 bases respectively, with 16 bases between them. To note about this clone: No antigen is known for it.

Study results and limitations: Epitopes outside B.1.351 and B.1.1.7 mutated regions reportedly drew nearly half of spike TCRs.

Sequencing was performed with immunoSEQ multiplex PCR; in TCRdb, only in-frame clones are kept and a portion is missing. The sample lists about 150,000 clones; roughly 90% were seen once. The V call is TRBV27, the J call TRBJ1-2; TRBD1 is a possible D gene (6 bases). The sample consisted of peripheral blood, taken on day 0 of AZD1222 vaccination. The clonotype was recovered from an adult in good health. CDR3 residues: CASSARTASNGYTF. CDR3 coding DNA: TGTGCCAGCAGTGCTCGGACAGCCTCTAATGGCTACACCTTC.